This T cell receptor (beta chain) was obtained from a study of blood T cell repertoires in COVID-19. Study-level background: Acute and convalescent COVID-19 samples came from the United States, Italy and Spain.

Profiled with immunoSEQ multiplex PCR; TCRdb holds only in-frame clones, not every one. The sample carries around 280,000 clones, about 90% recorded once. CDR1 and CDR2 (germline): MNHNY, SVGAGI (reference sequence). V was pared by 0 bases and J by 1 base, with 7 bases between. The length of the CDR3 is 14 residues. The rearrangement uses TRBV6-6 and TRBJ2-7, with a weak D call TRBD1 (5 bases). Sequencing was performed on PBMCs or T cells enriched from blood (not recorded which). The receptor was derived from a woman between 18 and 30 years old with acute COVID-19. CDR3 sequence reads: CASSYSRQSYEQYF. CDR3 sequence (DNA): TGTGCCAGCAGTTACTCGAGACAGTCCTACGAGCAGTACTTC.